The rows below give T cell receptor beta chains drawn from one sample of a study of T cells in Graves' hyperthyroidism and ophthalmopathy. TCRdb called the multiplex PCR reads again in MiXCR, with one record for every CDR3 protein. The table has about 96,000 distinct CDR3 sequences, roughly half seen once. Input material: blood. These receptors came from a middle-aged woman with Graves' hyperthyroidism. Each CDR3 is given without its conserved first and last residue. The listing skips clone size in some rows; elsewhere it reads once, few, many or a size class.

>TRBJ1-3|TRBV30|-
AWKKSGNTIY
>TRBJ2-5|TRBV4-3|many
ASSQATGFQETQY
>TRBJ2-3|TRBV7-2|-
ASSITGGAGDTQY
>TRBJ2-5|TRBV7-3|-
ASSFGTSVETQY
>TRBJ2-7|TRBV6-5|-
ASSYDISPTRQY
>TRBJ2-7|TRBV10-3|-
AISVGSYEQY
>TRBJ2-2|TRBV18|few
ASSPRTADGELF
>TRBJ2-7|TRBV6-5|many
ASSRRDGFYEQY
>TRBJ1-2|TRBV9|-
ASSVGDARTYGYT
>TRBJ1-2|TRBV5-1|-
ASSRDGLHGYT
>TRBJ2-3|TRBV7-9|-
ASSQVVATDTQY
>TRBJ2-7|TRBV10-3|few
AISLTGALYEQY
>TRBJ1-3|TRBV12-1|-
ASSFLVPGPGNTIY
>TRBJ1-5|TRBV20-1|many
SAFHSTNQPQH
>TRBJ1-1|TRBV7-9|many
ASSPDRVAF
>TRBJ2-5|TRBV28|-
ASSSRLAEETQY
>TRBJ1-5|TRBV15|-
ATSLVGTGNNQPQH
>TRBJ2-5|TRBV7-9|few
ASSLVGTGGQETQY
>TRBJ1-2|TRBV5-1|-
ASSLVRTDGYT
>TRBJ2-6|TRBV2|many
ASSELAGGANVLT
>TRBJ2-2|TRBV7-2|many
ASSPIRTNTGELF
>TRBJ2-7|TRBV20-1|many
SACRTSAGGQY
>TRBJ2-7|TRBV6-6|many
ASRTDWREVAY
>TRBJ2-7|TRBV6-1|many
ASTGARSYEQY
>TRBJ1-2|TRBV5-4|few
ASSLEPGAIVGYT
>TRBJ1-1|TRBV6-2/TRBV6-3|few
ASGARQGYTEAF
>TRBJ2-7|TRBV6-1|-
AGSDFAGSSYEQY
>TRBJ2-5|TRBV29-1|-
SLVGLAGTPQY
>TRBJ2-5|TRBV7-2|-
ASSFTRGSETQY
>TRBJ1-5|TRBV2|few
ASSHSGTARPQH
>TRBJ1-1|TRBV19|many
ASSTETGIGGKAF
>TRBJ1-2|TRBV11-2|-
ASSPGTGGDGYT
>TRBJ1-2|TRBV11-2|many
ASKGPRQLNYGYT
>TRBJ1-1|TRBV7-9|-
ASSPKLPWGTEAF
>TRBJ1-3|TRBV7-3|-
ASSNGQGGTGNTIY
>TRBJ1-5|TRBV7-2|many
ATLPEGAGPYSNQPQH
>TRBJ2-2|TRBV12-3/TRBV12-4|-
ASSSTGRNTGELF
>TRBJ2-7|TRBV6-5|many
ATSLQRIEQY
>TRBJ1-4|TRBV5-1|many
ASSTTGSYEKLF
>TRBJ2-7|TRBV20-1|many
SARSGSVSYEQY
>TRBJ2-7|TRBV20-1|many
SAPGLRGRGEQY
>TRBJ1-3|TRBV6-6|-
ASRTGVYGLNTIY
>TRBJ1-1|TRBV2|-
ASTLDREGHTEAF
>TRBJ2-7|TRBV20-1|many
SASPPGRTSYEQY
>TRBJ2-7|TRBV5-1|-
ASRQGGTGHEQY
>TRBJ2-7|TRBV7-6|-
ASSLNSGTGPSTYEQY
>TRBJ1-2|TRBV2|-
ASRAGTAANYGYT
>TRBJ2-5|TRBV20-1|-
SARDREGGQETQY
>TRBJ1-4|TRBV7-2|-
ASGPATNEKLF